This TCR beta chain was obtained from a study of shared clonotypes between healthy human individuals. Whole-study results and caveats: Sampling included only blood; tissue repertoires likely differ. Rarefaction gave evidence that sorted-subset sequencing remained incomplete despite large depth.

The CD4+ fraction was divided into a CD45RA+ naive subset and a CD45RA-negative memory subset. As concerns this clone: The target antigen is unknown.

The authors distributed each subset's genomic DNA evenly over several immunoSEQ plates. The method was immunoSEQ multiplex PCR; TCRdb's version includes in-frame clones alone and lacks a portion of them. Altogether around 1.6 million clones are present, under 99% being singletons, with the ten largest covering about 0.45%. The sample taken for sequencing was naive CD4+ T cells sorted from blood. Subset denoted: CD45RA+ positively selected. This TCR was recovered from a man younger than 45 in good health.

CDR3 sequence (DNA): TGTGCCAGCAGCGGTAGCGGGAGGCGCTCCTACGAGCAGTACTTC. Translating it yields CASSGSGRRSYEQYF. This chain connects TRBV7-9 to TRBJ2-7, with 10 bases that match TRBD2. CDR1 is SEHNR, CDR2 FQNEAQ, per germline (reference sequence). V shed 5 bases, J shed 0 bases, and the junction held 4 bases outside the gene matches. The CDR3 spans 15 residues.